The T cell receptor beta chain described here comes from a study of control samples from healthy donors and cancer patients. TCRdb's table, derived via immunoSEQ multiplex PCR, lists solely in-frame clones and lacks some. The data show about 130,000 clones, around 93% seen once. This CDR3 contains 16 residues. Trimming left V 3 bases short and J 1 base short, with 13 bases between. The germline V gene encodes CDR1 SGHRS and CDR2 YFSETQ. The clonotype comes from a man aged 18 to 35 in good health. The material sequenced was blood. The chain recombines TRBV5-1 with TRBJ1-4; D remains unclear. Here the CDR3 DNA reads TGCGCCAGCAGCTCAGAACCCGGCCTAACTAATGAAAAACTGTTTTTT. Its protein product is CASSSEPGLTNEKLFF.